This T cell receptor (beta chain) was observed in a study of cytomegalovirus exposure and HLA in healthy donors. General observations from the study: Most TCR sequences showed up rarely, but some public TCRs showed up in many donors.

A few counts support this clone. Its antigen is not identified. This CDR3 comprises 14 residues. In germline, CDR1 is MNHNS, CDR2 SASEGT. V shed 3 bases and J shed 0 bases, with 8 bases lying between them. In the PCR, 60 Vbeta and 13 Jbeta primers were used. The protocol was immunoSEQ multiplex PCR, while the TCRdb copy is restricted to in-frame clones and leaves out a portion. The repertoire includes about 130,000 clones, roughly four fifths of them detected once, and around 2.1% sits in the top ten. The sample consisted of PBMCs. The chain is built from TRBV6-1 and TRBJ1-1; D unresolved. This TCR was sampled from a man aged 50 to 60 in good health and CMV-seronegative. The CDR3 region is CASSEVGVNTEAFF. As DNA, the CDR3 is TGTGCCAGCAGTGAGGTCGGTGTGAACACTGAAGCTTTCTTT.